These 9 T cell receptor beta chains share one sample of origin, sequenced in a study of T cell changes during pregnancy in multiple sclerosis. Assay: immunoSEQ multiplex PCR; the TCRdb copy retains only in-frame clones and omits some. Of fewer than 70,000 clones in the sample, around 92% were seen once. The specimen comprised CD8+ T cells from peripheral blood mononuclear cells, sampled in the third trimester of pregnancy. Receptors originate from a female donor in good health, enrolled as a control in a pregnancy study.

The sample holds a few counts of this clone. The V gene is TRBV10-3, the J gene TRBJ2-1; TRBD2 might be the D (6 bases). Germline V lookup: CDR1 ENHRY, CDR2 SYGVKD. The CDR3 length is 17 residues. Trimming pared 0 bases from V and 7 bases from J, leaving 19 bases between. The CDR3 DNA follows: TGTGCCATCAGTGAGTCTAAGCGGGTCACGGCGTTGAATGAGCAGTTCTTC. Its protein product is CAISESKRVTALNEQFF.

This rearrangement joins TRBV4-1 to TRBJ2-7; 7 positions agree with TRBD1. The CDR3 runs to 13 residues. Germline V gene lookup returns CDR1 MGHRA and CDR2 YSYEKL. The trim removed 4 bases at V and 3 bases at J, leaving 3 bases unmatched. CDR3 in amino acids: CASSPQGIYEQYF. For the CDR3, the DNA is TGCGCCAGCAGCCCACAGGGGATCTACGAGCAGTACTTC.

The gene calls are TRBV6-6 and TRBJ2-7, with 9 bases aligning to TRBD1. There are 16 residues in the CDR3. With V trimmed by 0 bases and J by 6 bases, 9 bases remained unmatched. Per the germline V gene, CDR1 is MNHNY and CDR2 is SVGAGI (reference sequence). DNA of the CDR3: TGTGCCAGCAGTTACTCGATCCCGGGACAGGGAGGCGAGCAGTACTTC. Its protein product is CASSYSIPGQGGEQYF.

This clone was detected only once. The chain has TRBV6-1 and TRBJ1-1, with D possibly being TRBD1 (5 bases). Per germline, CDR1 MNHNS and CDR2 SASEGT. The CDR3 is made up of 14 amino acids. The V and J ends lost 3 bases and 2 bases respectively, with 10 bases between them. This CDR3 is CASSDGWGNTEAFF. The CDR3 nucleotides are TGTGCCAGCAGTGATGGTTGGGGCAACACTGAAGCTTTCTTT.

The V and J genes are TRBV13 and TRBJ2-7, with D tentatively TRBD2 (6 bases). Germline assignment: CDR1 PRHDT and CDR2 FYEKMQ (reference sequence). The CDR3 runs to 16 residues. The V and J ends lost 3 bases and 5 bases respectively, with 20 bases between them. In nucleotides, the CDR3 is TGTGCCAGCAGCTTGGGGGTCGGAGGGGTTTACCACGAGCAGTACTTC. It is translated as CASSLGVGGVYHEQYF.

This chain uses TRBV4-3 with TRBJ1-1; TRBD1 matches 9 bases. CDR3 length: 21 amino acids. The germline CDR1 and CDR2 sequences are LGHNA and YSLEER. V trimming: 2 bases; J trimming: 1 base; junction bases outside the gene matches: 20. The CDR3 DNA reads TGCGCCAGCAGCCAACGAAAAGATCCCTCTAACCCGGGACAGGGGAACACTGAAGCTTTCTTT. It codes for CASSQRKDPSNPGQGNTEAFF.

The rearrangement joins TRBV15 to TRBJ2-3; 8 nucleotides align to TRBD1. This CDR3 has 16 amino acids. The ends lost 3 bases at V and 2 bases at J; junction bases unmatched: 7. The germline gives CDR1 LNHNV, CDR2 YYDKDF (reference sequence). The CDR3 reads CATSSGVGQDTDTQYF. The CDR3 DNA reads as TGTGCCACCAGCAGTGGGGTGGGACAGGACACAGATACGCAGTATTTT.

About this clone: The sample contains more than one DNA sequence encoding this CDR3. The rearrangement joins TRBV5-6 to TRBJ1-1, with D perhaps matching TRBD1 (6 bases). Germline V gene sequence: CDR1 SGHDT, CDR2 YYEEEE. The CDR3 length is 14 residues. The ends were cut back, 0 bases at V and 3 bases at J, with 9 bases in the middle. As DNA, the CDR3 is TGTGCCAGCAGCTTGGGGGGGGGCTACACTGAAGCTTTCTTT. It is translated as CASSLGGGYTEAFF.

The sample holds one count of this clone. This chain uses TRBV9 with TRBJ1-2, with a possible D match to TRBD1 (6 bases). This CDR3 contains 15 residues. V was shortened by 4 bases and J by 4 bases, with 17 bases between the two germline ends. Germline V gene sequence: CDR1 SGDLS, CDR2 YYNGEE. The CDR3 here is CASSPRNGGAYGYTF. CDR3 bases: TGTGCCAGCAGCCCCCGCAATGGGGGCGCCTATGGCTACACCTTC.